Included here is one T cell receptor (beta chain) sequence, with context. The data belong to a study of blood T cell repertoires in COVID-19. Study as a whole: COVID-19 samples from acute and convalescent phases originated in the United States, Italy and Spain.

This CDR3 has 14 residues. The V and J ends lost 1 base and 6 bases respectively, with 10 bases between them. In germline, CDR1 is LNHNV, CDR2 YYDKDF (reference sequence). Some clones are missing from TCRdb's copy, which holds only in-frame ones; the method was immunoSEQ multiplex PCR. The data show about 170,000 clones, 84% seen once. This receptor was taken from an older woman with COVID-19, enrolled during active disease. Sequenced input: peripheral blood. This chain links TRBV15 with TRBJ2-1; maybe TRBD2 (6 bases). CDR3 sequence (DNA): TGTGCCACCAGCAGAGTGGGGCGGGGCAATGAGCAGTTCTTC. It is translated as CATSRVGRGNEQFF.